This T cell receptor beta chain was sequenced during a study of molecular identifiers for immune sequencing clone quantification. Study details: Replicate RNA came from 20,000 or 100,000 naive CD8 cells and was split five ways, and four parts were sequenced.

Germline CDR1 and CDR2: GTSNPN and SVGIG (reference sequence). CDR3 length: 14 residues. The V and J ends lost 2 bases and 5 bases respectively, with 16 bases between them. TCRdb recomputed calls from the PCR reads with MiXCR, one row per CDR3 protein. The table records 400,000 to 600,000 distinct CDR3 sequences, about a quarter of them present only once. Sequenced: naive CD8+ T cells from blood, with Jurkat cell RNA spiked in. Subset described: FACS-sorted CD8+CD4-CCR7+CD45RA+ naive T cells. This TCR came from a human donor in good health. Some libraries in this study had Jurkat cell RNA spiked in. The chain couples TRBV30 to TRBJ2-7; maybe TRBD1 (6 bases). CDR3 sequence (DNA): TGTGCCTGGAGTCCAGGGCAGGGGATCGACGAGCAGTACTTC. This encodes CAWSPGQGIDEQYF.